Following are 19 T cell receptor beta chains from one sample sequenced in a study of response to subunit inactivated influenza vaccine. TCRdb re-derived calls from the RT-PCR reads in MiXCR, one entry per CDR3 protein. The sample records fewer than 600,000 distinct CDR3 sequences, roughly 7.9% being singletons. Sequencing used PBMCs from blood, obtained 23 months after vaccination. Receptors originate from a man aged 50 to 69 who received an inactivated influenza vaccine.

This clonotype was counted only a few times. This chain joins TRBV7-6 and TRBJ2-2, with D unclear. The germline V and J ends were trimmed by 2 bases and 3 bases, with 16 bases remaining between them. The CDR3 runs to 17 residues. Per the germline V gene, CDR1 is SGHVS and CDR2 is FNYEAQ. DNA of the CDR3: TGTGCCAGCAGCTTAAGGGCCCCCTTGGTCGACACCGGGGAGCTGTTTTTT. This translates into CASSLRAPLVDTGELFF. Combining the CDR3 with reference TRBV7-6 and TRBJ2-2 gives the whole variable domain GAGVSQSPRYKVTKRGQDVALRCDPISGHVSLYWYRQALGQGPEFLTYFNYEAQQDKSGLPNDRFSAERPEGSISTLTIQRTEQRDSAMYRCASSLRAPLVDTGELFFGEGSRLTVL.

CDR3 sequence reads: CASRGGAKNIQYF. The CDR3 DNA is TGTGCCAGTAGAGGGGGGGCCAAAAACATTCAGTACTTC. V gene TRBV19 combines with J gene TRBJ2-4; D possibly matches TRBD1 or TRBD2 (6 bases each). V was cut by 6 bases and J by 1 base, with 7 bases left in between. Germline V CDR1 and CDR2: LNHDA, SQIVND (reference sequence). This CDR3 has 13 residues.

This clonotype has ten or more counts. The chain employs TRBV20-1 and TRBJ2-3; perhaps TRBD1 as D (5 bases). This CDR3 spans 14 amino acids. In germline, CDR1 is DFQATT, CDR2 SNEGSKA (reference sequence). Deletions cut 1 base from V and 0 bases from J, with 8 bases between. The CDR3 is CSARVTDSTDTQYF. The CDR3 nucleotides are TGCAGTGCTAGAGTGACAGATAGCACAGATACGCAGTATTTT.

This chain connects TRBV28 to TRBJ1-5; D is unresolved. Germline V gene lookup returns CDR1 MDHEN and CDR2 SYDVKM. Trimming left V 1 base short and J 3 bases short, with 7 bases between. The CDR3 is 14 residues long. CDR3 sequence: CASSLSRVNQPQHF. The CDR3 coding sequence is TGTGCCAGCAGTTTATCGAGAGTCAATCAGCCCCAGCATTTT.

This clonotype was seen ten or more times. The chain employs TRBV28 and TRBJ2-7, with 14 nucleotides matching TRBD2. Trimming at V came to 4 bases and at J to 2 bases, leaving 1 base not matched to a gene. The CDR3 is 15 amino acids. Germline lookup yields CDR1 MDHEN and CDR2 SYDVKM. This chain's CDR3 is CASSSGLAGAYEQYF. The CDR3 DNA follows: TGTGCCAGCAGTTCGGGACTAGCGGGAGCCTACGAGCAGTACTTC.

Here the CDR3 reads CASSQDRGLAGGRDTQYF. The CDR3 DNA reads as TGTGCCAGCAGCCAAGATCGGGGCTTAGCGGGAGGACGGGATACGCAGTATTTT. This chain joins TRBV4-2 and TRBJ2-3, with 10 bases lining up with TRBD2. V was clipped by 0 bases and J by 6 bases; unmatched bases: 12. This CDR3 region has 18 residues. Germline V gene data show CDR1 as LGHNA and CDR2 as YNFKEQ.

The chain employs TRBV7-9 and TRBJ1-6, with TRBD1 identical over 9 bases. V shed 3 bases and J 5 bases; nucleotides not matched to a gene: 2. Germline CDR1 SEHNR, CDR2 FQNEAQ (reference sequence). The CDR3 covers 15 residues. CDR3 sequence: CASSFWTGDNSPLHF. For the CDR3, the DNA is TGTGCCAGCAGCTTCTGGACAGGGGATAATTCACCCCTCCACTTT.

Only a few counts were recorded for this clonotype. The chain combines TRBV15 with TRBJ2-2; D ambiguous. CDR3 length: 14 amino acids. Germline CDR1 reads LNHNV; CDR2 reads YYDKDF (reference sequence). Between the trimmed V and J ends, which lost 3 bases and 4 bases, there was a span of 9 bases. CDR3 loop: CATSRTRATGELFF. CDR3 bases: TGTGCCACCAGCAGGACAAGGGCCACCGGGGAGCTGTTTTTT.

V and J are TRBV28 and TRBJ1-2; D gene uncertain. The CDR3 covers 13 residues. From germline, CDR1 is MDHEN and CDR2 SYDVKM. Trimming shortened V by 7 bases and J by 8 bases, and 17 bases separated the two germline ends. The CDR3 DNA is TGTGCCAGCACCGACTATACCACGGGGGGCTACACCTTC. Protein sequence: CASTDYTTGGYTF.

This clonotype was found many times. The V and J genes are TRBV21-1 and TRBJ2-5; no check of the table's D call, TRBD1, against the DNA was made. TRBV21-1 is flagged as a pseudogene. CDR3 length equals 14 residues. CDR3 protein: CASRRDAQWETQYF. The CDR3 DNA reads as TGTGCCAGTAGGAGGGACGCCCAATGGGAGACCCAGTACTTC.

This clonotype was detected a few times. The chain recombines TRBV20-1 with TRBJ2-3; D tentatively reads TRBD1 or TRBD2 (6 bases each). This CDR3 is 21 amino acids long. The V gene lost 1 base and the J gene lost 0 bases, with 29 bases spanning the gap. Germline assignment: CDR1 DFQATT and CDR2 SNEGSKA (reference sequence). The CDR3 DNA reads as TGCAGTGCTAGAGCGCTCCGAACGGGGGCCGCGATAGTTTCTAGCACAGATACGCAGTATTTT. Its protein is CSARALRTGAAIVSSTDTQYF.

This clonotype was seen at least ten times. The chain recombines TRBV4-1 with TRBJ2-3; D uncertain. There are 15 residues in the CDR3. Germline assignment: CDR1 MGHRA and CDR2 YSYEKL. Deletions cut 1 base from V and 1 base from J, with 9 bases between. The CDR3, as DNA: TGCGCCAGCAGCCAAGTAGCTACCCGCACAGATACGCAGTATTTT. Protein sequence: CASSQVATRTDTQYF.

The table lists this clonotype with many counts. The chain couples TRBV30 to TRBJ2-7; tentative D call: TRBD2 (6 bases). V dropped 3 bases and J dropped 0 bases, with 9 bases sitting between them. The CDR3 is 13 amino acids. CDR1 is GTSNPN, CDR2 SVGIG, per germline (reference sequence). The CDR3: CAWSGGNSYEQYF. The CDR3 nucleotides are TGTGCCTGGAGCGGAGGGAACTCCTACGAGCAGTACTTC. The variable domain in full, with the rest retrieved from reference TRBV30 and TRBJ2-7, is SQTIHQWPATLVQPVGSPLSLECTVEGTSNPNLYWYRQAAGRGLQLLFYSVGIGQISSEVPQNLSASRPQDRQFILSSKKLLLSDSGFYLCAWSGGNSYEQYFGPGTRLTVT.

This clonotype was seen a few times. The DNA for the CDR3 is TGTGCCAGCAATTGGGCTGGGGGGTACGATGAGCAGTTCTTC. Residues: CASNWAGGYDEQFF. This sequence joins TRBV28 and TRBJ2-1; a possible D gene is TRBD2 (6 bases). The V end was cut by 7 bases, the J end by 8 bases, with 18 bases between. This CDR3 is 14 amino acids long. Germline values: CDR1 MDHEN, CDR2 SYDVKM.

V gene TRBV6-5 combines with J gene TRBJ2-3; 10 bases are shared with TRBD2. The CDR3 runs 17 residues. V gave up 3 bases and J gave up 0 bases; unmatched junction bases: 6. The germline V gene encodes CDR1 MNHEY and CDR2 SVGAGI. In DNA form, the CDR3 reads TGTGCCAGCAGTTATTCAGGACTAGCGGCGAGCACAGATACGCAGTATTTT. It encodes CASSYSGLAASTDTQYF.

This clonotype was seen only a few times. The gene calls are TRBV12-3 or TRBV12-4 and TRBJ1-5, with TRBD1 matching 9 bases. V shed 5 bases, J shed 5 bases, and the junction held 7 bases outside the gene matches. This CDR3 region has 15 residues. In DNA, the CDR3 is TGTGCCAGCAGTCGCGACAGGGGGGCTTATCAGCCCCAGCATTTT. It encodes CASSRDRGAYQPQHF.

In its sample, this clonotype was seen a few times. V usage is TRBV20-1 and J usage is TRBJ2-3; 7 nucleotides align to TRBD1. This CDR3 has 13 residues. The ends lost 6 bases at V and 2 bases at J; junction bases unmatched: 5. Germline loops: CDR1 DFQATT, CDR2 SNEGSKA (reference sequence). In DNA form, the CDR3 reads TGCAGTGCAACGACAGGGTACACAGATACGCAGTATTTT. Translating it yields CSATTGYTDTQYF.

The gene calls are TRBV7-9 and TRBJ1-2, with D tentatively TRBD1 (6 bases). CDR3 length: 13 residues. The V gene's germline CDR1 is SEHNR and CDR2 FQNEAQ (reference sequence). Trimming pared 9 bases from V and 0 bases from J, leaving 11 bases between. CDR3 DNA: TGTGCCAGTTTGGGGGCCTCTAACTATGGCTACACCTTC. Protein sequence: CASLGASNYGYTF.

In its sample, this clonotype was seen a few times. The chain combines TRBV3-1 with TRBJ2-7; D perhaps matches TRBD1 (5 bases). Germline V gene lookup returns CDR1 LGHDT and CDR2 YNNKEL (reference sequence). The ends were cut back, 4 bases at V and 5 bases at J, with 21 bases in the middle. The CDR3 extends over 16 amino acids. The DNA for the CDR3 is TGTGCCAGCAGCCCCGAATCCGTACTGACAGCTAACGAGCAGTACTTC. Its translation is CASSPESVLTANEQYF.